This is a list of T cell receptor beta chains from one sample in a study of cytomegalovirus exposure and HLA in healthy donors. Produced via immunoSEQ multiplex PCR; TCRdb's table is partial and in-frame only. Of some 150,000 clones listed, roughly 80% were seen once; the top ten hold 2.5% to 4%. What was sequenced was PBMCs. The receptors here all came from a man aged 40-49 years in good health and CMV-seronegative. The CDR3 runs from the conserved cysteine through the conserved F or W. The order of the fields is clone size, D gene, J gene, V gene, CDR3 length, CDR3 DNA, CDR3 protein. D genes are given only for firm matches. Clone size is given for some rows only: seen once, a few or many times, or a class if the clone is expanded.

-,TRBD2,TRBJ2-1,TRBV6-1,13,TGTGCCAGCAGTCCTGGACTAGCCGGTGAGCAGTTCTTC,CASSPGLAGEQFF
-,TRBD1,TRBJ2-5,TRBV11-2,18,TGTGCCAGCAGCTTAGAACAGGGGGCTACTTACCTCCAAGAGACCCAGTACTTC,CASSLEQGATYLQETQYF
-,TRBD2,TRBJ2-3,TRBV9,17,TGTGCCAGCAGCGTAGGACTAGCGGGGGGGAGCACAGATACGCAGTATTTT,CASSVGLAGGSTDTQYF
-,-,TRBJ2-5,TRBV19,16,TGTGCCAGTAGTTTTGCGCAGGCCTCAGGGGAAGAGACCCAGTACTTC,CASSFAQASGEETQYF
-,-,TRBJ2-2,TRBV5-4,14,TGTGCCAGCAGCCCAAAGGGGCCCACCGGGGAGCTGTTTTTT,CASSPKGPTGELFF
-,TRBD2,TRBJ2-3,TRBV4-2,17,TGTGCCAGCAGCCAAGGTCTAGCGGGGGGGCAGTCAGATACGCAGTATTTT,CASSQGLAGGQSDTQYF
-,TRBD1,TRBJ1-2,TRBV5-1,17,TGCGCCAGCAGCTTAACGACAGGGGGGCCTTTCAACTATGGCTACACCTTC,CASSLTTGGPFNYGYTF
-,-,TRBJ1-2,TRBV19,13,TGTGCCAGTAGTATGGGGGACTCGGGGGGCTACACCTTC,CASSMGDSGGYTF
once,-,TRBJ1-2,TRBV7-9,15,TGTGCCAGCAGCTCCCCACCGGGGGGGGCTTATGGCTACACCTTC,CASSSPPGGAYGYTF
-,-,TRBJ2-5,TRBV7-9,12,TGTGCCAGCAGCTTTTCTTCCGGAGAGCAGTACTTC,CASSFSSGEQYF
-,-,TRBJ2-2,TRBV6-5,13,TGTGCCAGCAGTTACTCAGAGACCGGGGAGCTGTTTTTT,CASSYSETGELFF
-,-,TRBJ1-2,TRBV19,14,TGTGCCAGTAGTACGGGGAGAGCTAACTATGGCTACACCTTC,CASSTGRANYGYTF
-,TRBD2,TRBJ2-1,TRBV29-1,16,TGCAGCGTTGAAGGTTCGGGGGGGGGCTCCTACAATGAGCAGTTCTTC,CSVEGSGGGSYNEQFF
-,TRBD1,TRBJ1-2,TRBV7-9,14,TGTTCCAGCAGCTCCGTGGACAGGGTAAATGGCTACACCTTC,CSSSSVDRVNGYTF
-,-,TRBJ1-1,TRBV4-1,14,TGCGCCAGCAGCCAAGTCGAGGCATCCACTGAAGCTTTCTTT,CASSQVEASTEAFF
-,-,TRBJ1-6,TRBV2,13,TGTGCCAGCATGTTTTCCCCAAATTCACCCCTCCACTTT,CASMFSPNSPLHF
-,TRBD1,TRBJ2-7,TRBV7-9,17,TGTGCCAGCAGCTCGACCGGGACAGGGAAAATTACCTACGAGCAGTACTTC,CASSSTGTGKITYEQYF
-,-,TRBJ2-7,TRBV28,14,TGTGCCAGCAACGCAGTATCAAGCTCCTACGAGCAGTACTTC,CASNAVSSSYEQYF
once,TRBD2,TRBJ2-1,TRBV18,15,TGTGCCAGCTCACCGGGACTAGCGGGGCACAATGAGCAGTTCTTC,CASSPGLAGHNEQFF
-,TRBD1,TRBJ2-2,TRBV5-6,16,TGTGCCAGCAGCTTGGCCAGGGGGCTCAACACCGGGGAGCTGTTTTTT,CASSLARGLNTGELFF
once,-,TRBJ1-1,TRBV4-2,17,TGTGCCAGCAGCCAAGAGGGCAGGGCGAGAACTAACACTGAAGCTTTCTTT,CASSQEGRARTNTEAFF
-,-,TRBJ2-7,TRBV11-2,12,TGTGCCAGCCGCGACAGTTCCTACGAGCAGTACTTC,CASRDSSYEQYF
-,-,TRBJ1-2,TRBV7-2,16,TGTGCCAGCAGCTTAGCTAGACCTAGGACGGGAAGTGGCTACACCTTC,CASSLARPRTGSGYTF
few,-,TRBJ2-3,TRBV7-8,18,TGTGCCAGCAGCTTAGGACTTGTTGGGTACTCTAGCACAGATACGCAGTATTTT,CASSLGLVGYSSTDTQYF
-,TRBD1,TRBJ2-7,TRBV7-8,15,TGTGCCAGCAGCCCGGGACAGGACTTGTGGAACGAGCAGTACTTC,CASSPGQDLWNEQYF
-,-,TRBJ2-1,TRBV11-3,17,TGTGCCAGCAGCCCCCGGGGTGGGACACCCGGGCGCAATGAGCAGTTCTTC,CASSPRGGTPGRNEQFF
-,-,TRBJ2-7,TRBV11-1,14,TGTGCCAGCAGCTTACTCAGGACTATTAGCGAGCAGTACTTC,CASSLLRTISEQYF
-,-,TRBJ1-5,TRBV7-2,12,TGTGCCAGCAGCCCCCTCAATCAGCCCCAGCATTTT,CASSPLNQPQHF
-,-,TRBJ1-4,TRBV9,15,TGTGCCAGCAGCGTATTGGGGGGGGTAACTGAAAAACTGTTTTTT,CASSVLGGVTEKLFF
-,TRBD1,TRBJ1-2,TRBV6-6,14,TGTGCCAGCAGTCCCGACGGGACAGGATATGGCTACACCTTC,CASSPDGTGYGYTF
few,TRBD1,TRBJ1-6,TRBV6-5,15,TGTGCCAGCAGGAGACCGGGACAGCAAAGATCACCCCTCCACTTT,CASRRPGQQRSPLHF
-,-,TRBJ1-2,TRBV19,14,TGTGCCAGTAGTATCCCCAGGTTAGAGTATGGCTACACCTTC,CASSIPRLEYGYTF
-,TRBD1,TRBJ2-2,TRBV7-9,19,TGTGCCAGCAGCTTCAGAAGGGGACAGCCCCCCTCGAACACCGGGGAGCTGTTTTTT,CASSFRRGQPPSNTGELFF
-,TRBD1,TRBJ1-5,TRBV18,18,TGTGCCAGCTCACCACAGACAGGGGTCGAGAATAGCAATCAGCCCCAGCATTTT,CASSPQTGVENSNQPQHF
-,-,TRBJ2-1,TRBV5-1,18,TGCGCCAGCACCCTGAGGGTCGAACTCCCAAGCTCCTACAATGAGCAGTTCTTC,CASTLRVELPSSYNEQFF
-,-,TRBJ1-5,TRBV5-1,16,TGCGCCAGCAGCTTGGAGGGAGGAAATAGCAATCAGCCCCAGCATTTT,CASSLEGGNSNQPQHF
-,-,TRBJ1-4,TRBV10-3,14,TGTGCCACCACAGGAGACGCAACTAATGAAAAACTGTTTTTT,CATTGDATNEKLFF
-,TRBD1,TRBJ2-2,TRBV5-1,14,TGCGCCAGCAGCCAGGACAGGGGGACCGGGGAGCTGTTTTTT,CASSQDRGTGELFF
few,-,TRBJ2-7,TRBV2,13,TGTGCCAGTGCCCCTACTGTCCACTACGAGCAGTACTTC,CASAPTVHYEQYF
-,-,TRBJ1-5,TRBV7-8,13,TGTGCCAGCAGCCTCAACAGGGAGAGGCCCCAGCATTTT,CASSLNRERPQHF
-,-,TRBJ1-2,TRBV9,15,TGTGCCAGCAGCGTAGGGGGGCCGCAGGGCTATGGCTACACCTTC,CASSVGGPQGYGYTF
-,TRBD1,TRBJ1-6,TRBV4-2,16,TGTGCCAGCAGCCAAGCAGTTACAGGGGCCCGGCCCCCCCTCCACTTT,CASSQAVTGARPPLHF
-,TRBD2,TRBJ2-5,TRBV11-2,16,TGTGCCAGCAGCTTCTACTCCCAGCGGGGGGGAAAGACCCAGTACTTC,CASSFYSQRGGKTQYF
-,TRBD1,TRBJ2-1,TRBV10-3,14,TGTGCCATCCGTGGGACAGGGGGCTACAATGAGCAGTTCTTC,CAIRGTGGYNEQFF
-,-,TRBJ1-5,TRBV19,16,TGTGCCAGTAGTGAAGGACAGATAACGAGCAATCAGCCCCAGCATTTT,CASSEGQITSNQPQHF
-,TRBD1,TRBJ1-2,TRBV6-5,15,TGTGCCAGCAGTTCCGGACAGGGTGGAGGTTATGGCTACACCTTC,CASSSGQGGGYGYTF
-,-,TRBJ1-6,TRBV5-1,16,TGCGCCAGCAGCCCCACGCCGGAGGGAACTAATTCACCCCTCCACTTT,CASSPTPEGTNSPLHF
-,-,TRBJ1-4,TRBV9,14,TGTGCCAGCACCCCACAGGCATCTAATGAAAAACTGTTTTTT,CASTPQASNEKLFF
once,TRBD2,TRBJ2-5,TRBV2,12,TGTGCCAGCACGACGGGGGGAGAGACCCAGTACTTC,CASTTGGETQYF
-,-,TRBJ1-2,TRBV20-1,10,TGCAGTGCCTCGGGCTATGGCTACACCTTC,CSASGYGYTF
-,TRBD1,TRBJ2-1,TRBV5-1,14,TGCGCCAGCAGCCCACAGGGGGCGAGAGGAGAGCAGTTCTTC,CASSPQGARGEQFF
-,TRBD1,TRBJ2-3,TRBV29-1,13,TGCAGCGACAGGGACAGCTACACAGATACGCAGTATTTT,CSDRDSYTDTQYF
-,-,TRBJ2-7,TRBV4-3,14,TGCGCCAGCAGCCAAGATCTAGGCTCCTACGAGCAGTACTTC,CASSQDLGSYEQYF
-,TRBD1,TRBJ1-1,TRBV28,14,TGTGCCAGCAGATACGACAGGGGGCACACTGAAGCTTTCTTT,CASRYDRGHTEAFF